This T cell receptor (beta chain) was sequenced for a study of cytomegalovirus exposure and HLA in healthy donors. Study at large: Among fewer than 500 genotyped donors, approximately 80% fell in the Caucasian-associated ancestry cluster.

Germline V gene sequence: CDR1 MNHEY, CDR2 SMNVEV (reference sequence). The ends were cut back, 5 bases at V and 0 bases at J, with 3 bases in the middle. The length of the CDR3 is 12 residues. The PCR employed 60 Vbeta primers together with 13 Jbeta primers. Original processing methods: An analysis performed later counted 70 million to 90 million unique TCR beta chains (around 11 million of them shared). Sequenced by immunoSEQ multiplex PCR; TCRdb stores in-frame clones only, minus some. V and J calls and clone size are those listed in that table; D and trimming were worked out from the DNA. This sample's clone table lists over 100,000 clones. Study conclusions and caveats: As a later analysis revealed, the rate of TCR association differed by HLA locus, with DRB1 most and HLA-C fewest.

Comment on this clone: Antigen unknown.

Sequencing was performed on PBMCs. The source of this sequence is a man between 18 and 35 years old in good health and CMV-seronegative. The chain combines TRBV27 with TRBJ2-3; D is undetermined. The CDR3 is CASSPSTDTQYF. CDR3 nucleotide sequence: TGTGCCAGCAGTCCAAGCACAGATACGCAGTATTTT.